The next 13 T cell receptor beta chains were all read from a single sample in a study of blood T cells in healthy people across ages. A second PCR, run for about 6 to 11 cycles, used a sample-barcoded 5' primer plus a J-beta primer mix. TCRdb fed the 5' RACE reads into MiXCR, producing one record per CDR3 protein. The sample has 1.6 million or so distinct CDR3 sequences, almost 35% seen once. Sequenced: blood. These receptors were taken from a woman in her 30s in good health.

This clonotype was counted only a few times. The chain uses TRBV5-1 and TRBJ2-6, with D possibly TRBD1 on 6 matching bases. V was pared by 0 bases and J by 3 bases, with 16 bases between. The CDR3 has 18 residues. Germline CDR1 reads SGHRS; CDR2 reads YFSETQ. Here the CDR3 DNA reads TGCGCCAGCAGCTTGGAGCGTCAGGGGTCTGGTGGGGCCAACGTCCTGACTTTC. It specifies CASSLERQGSGGANVLTF. Supplemented by reference TRBV5-1 and TRBJ2-6, the full variable domain reads KAGVTQTPRYLIKTRGQQVTLSCSPISGHRSVSWYQQTPGQGLQFLFEYFSETQRNKGNFPGRFSGRQFSNSRSEMNVSTLELGDSALYLCASSLERQGSGGANVLTFGAGSRLTVL.

In this sample, this clonotype turned up a few times. The chain is built from TRBV4-1 and TRBJ2-5, with 10 bases fitting TRBD2. The CDR3 has 17 amino acids. Germline-derived CDR1 and CDR2 are MGHRA and YSYEKL. V was clipped by 4 bases and J by 9 bases; unmatched bases: 17. The CDR3 sequence: CASSRTGAGGGREAQYF. For the CDR3, the DNA is TGCGCCAGCAGCCGTACTGGAGCGGGAGGGGGACGGGAGGCCCAGTACTTC.

This clonotype occurred a few times. The chain employs TRBV29-1 and TRBJ2-5; 7 bases agree with TRBD2. Germline V lookup: CDR1 SQVTM, CDR2 ANQGSEA. V shed 1 base and J 5 bases; nucleotides not matched to a gene: 7. CDR3 length: 14 residues. The CDR3 sequence is CSVEGGEGRETQYF. CDR3 bases: TGCAGCGTTGAAGGAGGGGAGGGAAGGGAGACCCAGTACTTC.

The chain carries TRBV7-9 and TRBJ2-1; 9 bases line up with TRBD2. Trimming took 5 bases from V and 7 from J; bases not matched to a gene: 12. CDR3 size: 16 residues. The germline gives CDR1 SEHNR, CDR2 FQNEAQ (reference sequence). CDR3 region: CASSPQPASGKNEQFF. The CDR3, as DNA: TGTGCCAGCAGCCCCCAACCGGCTAGCGGGAAGAATGAGCAGTTCTTC.

This clonotype has a handful of counts. The gene calls are TRBV4-1 and TRBJ2-5; D gene uncertain. CDR1 and CDR2 (germline): MGHRA, YSYEKL. The V end lost 0 bases, the J end lost 11 bases, and 10 bases lay between the germline ends. The length of the CDR3 is 12 residues. CDR3 nucleotide sequence: TGCGCCAGCAGCCAAGATGTAACAGTGCAGTACTTC. Translating it yields CASSQDVTVQYF.

This clonotype appeared a few times. The V gene is TRBV5-1, the J gene TRBJ2-5; perhaps D is TRBD1 or TRBD2 (6 bases each). Germline values: CDR1 SGHRS, CDR2 YFSETQ. Between the trimmed V and J ends, which lost 5 bases and 5 bases, there was a span of 19 bases. This CDR3 has 15 amino acids. CDR3 sequence reads: CASRKDSAGWETQYF. CDR3 bases: TGCGCCAGCAGAAAGGACAGCGCGGGATGGGAGACCCAGTACTTC. The full variable domain, in which reference TRBV5-1 and TRBJ2-5 provide the parts outside the CDR3, is KAGVTQTPRYLIKTRGQQVTLSCSPISGHRSVSWYQQTPGQGLQFLFEYFSETQRNKGNFPGRFSGRQFSNSRSEMNVSTLELGDSALYLCASRKDSAGWETQYFGPGTRLLVL.

This clonotype showed up just a few times. This chain connects TRBV29-1 to TRBJ2-3; D gene ambiguous. There are 12 residues in the CDR3. V was pared by 6 bases and J by 1 base, with 8 bases between. The germline V gene has CDR1 SQVTM and CDR2 ANQGSEA. In DNA form, the CDR3 reads TGCAGCGTCGCCCCGGGCACAGATACGCAGTATTTT. Its protein is CSVAPGTDTQYF.

CDR3 amino acids: CASSGGTSGGVVQFF. As DNA, the CDR3 is TGTGCCAGCAGCGGCGGGACTAGCGGGGGGGTGGTGCAGTTCTTC. The chain links TRBV7-2 to TRBJ2-1; 16 nucleotides match TRBD2. Germline CDR1 is SGHTA and CDR2 is FQGNSA. The CDR3 runs 15 residues. J gave up 12 bases and V 5 bases, and 7 bases lay outside the gene matches. The entire variable domain, with the rest obtained from reference TRBV7-2 and TRBJ2-1, is as follows: GAGVSQSPSNKVTEKGKDVELRCDPISGHTALYWYRQSLGQGLEFLIYFQGNSAPDKSGLPSDRFSAERTGGSVSTLTIQRTQQEDSAVYLCASSGGTSGGVVQFFGPGTRLTVL.

A few counts support this clonotype. The chain couples TRBV7-2 to TRBJ2-1; D is uncertain. V dropped 4 bases and J dropped 3 bases, with 13 bases sitting between them. CDR1 and CDR2 (germline): SGHTA, FQGNSA. The CDR3 extends over 15 amino acids. The CDR3 loop reads CASSSDQVSYNEQFF. In DNA form, the CDR3 reads TGTGCCAGCAGCTCGGACCAGGTGAGCTACAATGAGCAGTTCTTC.

This clonotype has only a few counts. V usage is TRBV7-6 and J usage is TRBJ2-7; 10 bases are shared with TRBD1. CDR3 size: 14 residues. Looked up from germline, CDR1 is SGHVS and CDR2 is FNYEAQ. V lost 3 bases, J lost 7 bases, and 6 bases stayed unmatched. CDR3 in amino acids: CASSFGTGEGEQYF. CDR3 nucleotides: TGTGCCAGCAGCTTCGGGACAGGGGAGGGGGAGCAGTACTTC. The complete variable domain, with remaining parts taken from reference TRBV7-6 and TRBJ2-7, reads GAGVSQSPRYKVTKRGQDVALRCDPISGHVSLYWYRQALGQGPEFLTYFNYEAQQDKSGLPNDRFSAERPEGSISTLTIQRTEQRDSAMYRCASSFGTGEGEQYFGPGTRLTVT.

The chain links TRBV20-1 to TRBJ2-1; 8 bases fit TRBD2. CDR3 length: 16 residues. J was trimmed by 7 bases and V by 6 bases; bases with no gene match: 17. Looked up from germline, CDR1 is DFQATT and CDR2 is SNEGSKA (reference sequence). CDR3 sequence reads: CSALPGNGRVENEQFF. The CDR3 DNA is TGCAGTGCCCTCCCAGGCAACGGGAGGGTCGAGAATGAGCAGTTCTTC.

This rearrangement joins TRBV28 to TRBJ1-1, with TRBD1 identical over 8 bases. J lost 5 bases, V lost 5 bases, and 16 bases had no gene match. The CDR3 runs to 17 residues. The germline V gene encodes CDR1 MDHEN and CDR2 SYDVKM. CDR3 in amino acids: CASSKARQGSAGTEAFF. The CDR3 coding sequence is TGTGCCAGCAGTAAGGCCCGACAGGGGTCCGCCGGGACTGAAGCTTTCTTT.

The rearrangement joins TRBV13 to TRBJ2-7, with 8 bases fitting TRBD2. With V trimmed by 2 bases and J by 2 bases, 5 bases remained unmatched. This CDR3 region has 15 residues. Germline V gene data show CDR1 as PRHDT and CDR2 as FYEKMQ (reference sequence). CDR3: CASSLYGGAAYEQYF. For the CDR3, the DNA is TGTGCCAGCAGCTTATACGGGGGGGCCGCCTACGAGCAGTACTTC.